This T cell receptor (beta chain) was documented in a study of cytomegalovirus exposure and HLA in healthy donors. In the study overall: Membership in the Caucasian-associated ancestry cluster was found for about 84% of 350 to 450 genotyped donors. Findings of the study overall: Researchers reported in a later analysis that a missense DCLRE1C variant was tied to TCR beta V- and J-gene trimming. The dataset shows that most TCR sequences were rare, while some public TCRs occurred in many donors.

The count of this clone is one. Its target is not known. This PCR relied on a set of 60 Vbeta primers and 13 Jbeta primers. Clones were sequenced by immunoSEQ multiplex PCR, and TCRdb holds only the in-frame ones, with some missing. The data contain about 150,000 clones, about 64% of them singletons. Trimming cost V 1 base and J 9 bases; bases outside gene matches: 11. The CDR3 extends over 18 amino acids. CDR1 is SGHNT, CDR2 YENEEA, per germline. The V call is TRBV11-3, the J call TRBJ2-1; TRBD2 agrees at 14 bases. The sequencing sample was made of PBMCs. This receptor was obtained from a man in his 60s in good health and CMV-seronegative. The CDR3 bases are TGTGCCAGCAGCTTAGTAGGGGGACTAGCGGGAGAAGCGAGTGAGCAGTTCTTC. Translation: CASSLVGGLAGEASEQFF.